The subject of this entry is one T cell receptor (beta chain). Its antigen is not known. From the 5' RACE reads, TCRdb called clonotypes with MiXCR, one entry per CDR3 protein. This sample has fewer than 400,000 distinct CDR3 sequences, with around 10% found just once. The CDR3 is made up of 15 amino acids. Germline lookup yields CDR1 SGHDT and CDR2 YYEEEE. Deletions cut 1 base from V and 5 bases from J, with 15 bases between. The record originates from a study of T cells after yellow fever vaccination. Turning to the study itself: Libraries from low-cell-number fractions were prepared with the SMART-Seq v4 Ultra Low Input RNA kit.

Overall study results and limits: Abundant clonotypes from the bulk population could contaminate FACS-sorted repertoires. Most clones from primary vaccination were detected again post-booster (96% CD4, 88% CD8).

The sample was CD4+ T cells sorted from PBMCs, taken 45 days after the yellow fever booster vaccination. The receptor was isolated from a man between 18 and 35 years old who received the YFV17D yellow fever vaccine. V is TRBV5-6 and J is TRBJ1-2; D possibly corresponds to TRBD1 (6 bases). This chain's CDR3 is CASSLLRRGTYGYTF. The CDR3 DNA is TGTGCCAGCAGCTTGCTTCGCAGGGGAACTTATGGCTACACCTTC.